The 8 T cell receptor beta chains below were found in one sample sequenced in a study of CD8+ T cells in alopecia areata. Specified treatment: oral pan-JAK inhibitor, 5-10 mg twice daily. Investigators isolated RNA and reverse transcribed it into cDNA to act as the sequencing template. TCRdb keeps only in-frame clones here, not all; method: immunoSEQ multiplex PCR. The sample lists about 92,000 clones, about 40% occurring once. The source was CD8+ T cells sorted from blood, collected at week 24, from a patient treated with tofacitinib. The receptors stem from a human donor with alopecia areata.

This clone was counted only a few times. This chain uses TRBV7-9 with TRBJ2-2; D remains unclear. The V end was cut by 2 bases, the J end by 5 bases, with 12 bases between. CDR1 is SEHNR, CDR2 FQNEAQ, per germline (reference sequence). This CDR3 is 15 amino acids long. The CDR3 loop reads CASSLSAAPTGELFF. The CDR3 nucleotides are TGTGCCAGCAGCTTATCGGCCGCCCCGACCGGGGAGCTGTTTTTT.

V is TRBV11-2 and J is TRBJ2-7; a weak D match, TRBD2 (5 bases). Trimming took off 5 bases at V and 1 base at J, with 12 bases between the two ends. Germline CDR1 reads SGHAT; CDR2 reads FQNNGV. There are 14 residues in the CDR3. CDR3 region: CASSPIGGSYEQYF. As DNA, the CDR3 is TGTGCCAGCAGCCCCATCGGCGGGTCCTACGAGCAGTACTTC.

CDR3 residues: CAWSVIAPSTDTQYF. Written as DNA, the CDR3 is TGTGCCTGGAGTGTGATAGCCCCTAGCACAGATACGCAGTATTTT. This chain links TRBV30 with TRBJ2-3; D ambiguous. From germline, CDR1 is GTSNPN and CDR2 SVGIG (reference sequence). The V end was cut by 0 bases, the J end by 0 bases, with 10 bases between. This CDR3 has 15 residues.

The chain has TRBV30 and TRBJ2-2; either TRBD1 or TRBD2 may fit D (5 bases each). The germline gives CDR1 GTSNPN, CDR2 SVGIG (reference sequence). This CDR3 comprises 13 residues. V was trimmed by 7 bases and J by 5 bases, leaving 14 bases between them. CDR3 DNA: TGTGCCTCAAGGGGACGGGAAACCGGGGAGCTGTTTTTT. This translates into CASRGRETGELFF.

The chain combines TRBV11-1 with TRBJ2-4; D not certain. The germline V gene encodes CDR1 SGHAT and CDR2 FQDESV (reference sequence). The CDR3 runs to 17 residues. Trimming pared 1 base from V and 0 bases from J, leaving 13 bases between. The CDR3 sequence is CASSLGSRALAKNIQYF. The CDR3 bases are TGTGCCAGCAGCTTAGGAAGTAGGGCTCTAGCCAAAAACATTCAGTACTTC.

This clone turned up a few times. This chain links TRBV19 with TRBJ1-1; D is possibly TRBD1 (6 bases). CDR1 and CDR2 from the germline V gene are LNHDA and SQIVND (reference sequence). V lost 5 bases to trimming and J lost 0 bases, with 13 bases between them. This CDR3 is 15 amino acids long. CDR3: CASSAYREMNTEAFF. The CDR3, as DNA: TGTGCCAGTAGTGCCTACAGGGAAATGAACACTGAAGCTTTCTTT.

This chain joins TRBV27 and TRBJ2-2, with D possibly TRBD2 on 6 matching bases. V was trimmed by 7 bases and J by 2 bases, leaving 11 bases between them. This CDR3 spans 14 amino acids. Germline V gene data show CDR1 as MNHEY and CDR2 as SMNVEV (reference sequence). CDR3 bases: TGTGCCAGCACCTGGAGGGGTAACACCGGGGAGCTGTTTTTT. This codes for CASTWRGNTGELFF.

This rearrangement joins TRBV7-2 to TRBJ2-2; TRBD1 aligns across 7 bases. The germline gives CDR1 SGHTA, CDR2 FQGNSA. The CDR3 is 15 amino acids. Germline trimming cut 1 base from V and 6 bases from J; bases unmatched to any gene: 5. CDR3 protein: CASSLGDSSAGELFF. The CDR3 DNA reads TGTGCCAGCAGCTTAGGGGACAGCTCAGCCGGGGAGCTGTTTTTT.